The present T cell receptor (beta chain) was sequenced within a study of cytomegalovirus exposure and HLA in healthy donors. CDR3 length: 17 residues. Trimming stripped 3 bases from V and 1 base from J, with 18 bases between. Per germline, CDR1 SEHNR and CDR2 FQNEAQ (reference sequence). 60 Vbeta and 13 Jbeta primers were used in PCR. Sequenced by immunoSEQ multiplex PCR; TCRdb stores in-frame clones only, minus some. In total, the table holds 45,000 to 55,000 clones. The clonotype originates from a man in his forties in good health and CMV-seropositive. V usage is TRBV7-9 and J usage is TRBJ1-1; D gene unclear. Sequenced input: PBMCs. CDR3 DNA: TGTGCCAGCAGCTTTCCCCCCGACAAACCCTCGAACACTGAAGCTTTCTTT. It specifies CASSFPPDKPSNTEAFF.